These T cell receptor beta chains were read from a single sample in a study of immune evolution from preneoplasia to lung adenocarcinoma. TCRdb's copy holds only in-frame clones and misses some; the assay was immunoSEQ multiplex PCR. The table has some 2,400 clones, under 90% seen once; the top ten hold 9% to 12%. Sequencing was carried out using FFPE lung adenocarcinoma in situ tissue. Every receptor here comes from a person in their 70s with lung adenocarcinoma. Each CDR3 is given with its conserved first and last residue. Each record gives: CDR3 protein, V gene, clone size, J gene. Expanded clones get a size class; other rows say once, few or many, or leave the size out.

CDR3: CAWRIWTGDTEAFF
V: TRBV30
size: .
J: TRBJ1-1

CDR3: CASSPLTSGRNNEQFF
V: TRBV4-2
size: .
J: TRBJ2-1

CDR3: CAISESRTGVQETQYF
V: TRBV10-3
size: once
J: TRBJ2-5

CDR3: CASSLGAGSYEQYF
V: TRBV11-2
size: .
J: TRBJ2-7

CDR3: CASSAGRYSGNTIYF
V: TRBV19
size: .
J: TRBJ1-3

CDR3: CASSQDRGRGIYNEQFF
V: TRBV4-2
size: .
J: TRBJ2-1

CDR3: CSVVGTEDTQYF
V: TRBV29-1
size: .
J: TRBJ2-3

CDR3: CASSISEPTDTQYF
V: TRBV4-2
size: .
J: TRBJ2-3

CDR3: CASSGALNYGYTF
V: TRBV7-9
size: .
J: TRBJ1-2

CDR3: CSVRDYNEQFF
V: TRBV29-1
size: .
J: TRBJ2-1

CDR3: CASSLVARAEAFF
V: TRBV5-1
size: few
J: TRBJ1-1

CDR3: CASSSTDRSYEQYF
V: TRBV7-9
size: .
J: TRBJ2-7

CDR3: CASSLYGRMDGYTF
V: TRBV28
size: .
J: TRBJ1-2

CDR3: CASRATGFGNQPQHF
V: TRBV19
size: .
J: TRBJ1-5

CDR3: CSVEGRARGEQYF
V: TRBV29-1
size: .
J: TRBJ2-7

CDR3: CASSDASISADTQYF
V: TRBV2
size: .
J: TRBJ2-3

CDR3: CASSQYRDNEQFF
V: TRBV7-2
size: .
J: TRBJ2-1

CDR3: CASRLATTGELFF
V: TRBV7-3
size: .
J: TRBJ2-2

CDR3: CASSLQGRRNYEQYF
V: TRBV21-1
size: .
J: .

CDR3: CASSQRAGRADTQYF
V: TRBV6-1
size: .
J: TRBJ2-3

CDR3: CASSESAGDAGEQYF
V: TRBV6-1
size: .
J: TRBJ2-7

CDR3: CASSLSGAGEQYF
V: TRBV28
size: .
J: TRBJ2-7

CDR3: CASSGTGLAGYNEQFF
V: TRBV6-4
size: .
J: TRBJ2-1

CDR3: CASSSGYTQYF
V: TRBV5-6
size: .
J: TRBJ2-3

CDR3: CASRENGYTF
V: TRBV19
size: .
J: TRBJ1-2

CDR3: CASSLGQGYYGYTF
V: TRBV5-6
size: .
J: TRBJ1-2

CDR3: CASSQDWNEQFF
V: TRBV4-1
size: .
J: TRBJ2-1

CDR3: CASSQGVREEETQYF
V: TRBV7-9
size: .
J: TRBJ2-5

CDR3: CASSVRDLGLFF
V: TRBV28
size: .
J: TRBJ2-2

CDR3: CASSLGRGSSDTQYF
V: TRBV5-1
size: .
J: TRBJ2-3

CDR3: CASSLLNKNTEAFF
V: TRBV7-2
size: .
J: TRBJ1-1

CDR3: CASSLGGSSYEQYF
V: TRBV5-1
size: .
J: TRBJ2-7

CDR3: CASSVGPSSYEQYF
V: TRBV9
size: .
J: TRBJ2-7

CDR3: CASSPDRVRDEQYF
V: TRBV6-1
size: .
J: TRBJ2-7

CDR3: CASSLGLDGANTEAFF
V: TRBV7-9
size: .
J: TRBJ1-1

CDR3: CASSLYYGGEAEAFF
V: TRBV7-8
size: once
J: TRBJ1-1

CDR3: CASSPTISGNTIYF
V: TRBV5-1
size: .
J: TRBJ1-3

CDR3: CASTLWGFEAFF
V: TRBV6-1
size: .
J: TRBJ1-1

CDR3: CASSLSGANVLTF
V: TRBV5-1
size: .
J: TRBJ2-6

CDR3: CASSVALAEDTGELFF
V: TRBV4-2
size: .
J: TRBJ2-2

CDR3: CASRSTGQGNEKLFF
V: TRBV27
size: .
J: TRBJ1-4

CDR3: CASSQAPGTGDTYEQYF
V: TRBV5-1
size: .
J: TRBJ2-7